The 29 T cell receptor beta chains below were found in one sample sequenced in a study of immune cell composition in non-small cell lung cancer. The normal lung sample lay at least 3 cm, and maximally far, from the tumour. TCRdb keeps only in-frame clones here, not all; method: immunoSEQ multiplex PCR. The sample has under 6,000 clones; nearly 90% are singletons. The sample comprised non-adjacent lung tissue. The origin of the receptors is a human donor with non-small cell lung cancer. Some clones in this sample may be carry-over from other donors' samples.

V is TRBV25-1 and J is TRBJ2-2; 11 nucleotides align to TRBD2. The CDR3 runs 15 residues. The V gene end was trimmed by 4 bases and the J gene end by 4 bases; junction bases not matched to a gene: 2. From germline, CDR1 is MGHDK and CDR2 SYGVNS. As DNA, the CDR3 is TGTGCCAGCAGTGGGCTAGCGGGAGGCACCGGGGAGCTGTTTTTT. Protein sequence: CASSGLAGGTGELFF.

The gene calls are TRBV18 and TRBJ1-5; D uncertain. V lost 3 bases, J lost 7 bases, and 16 bases lay in between. CDR1 KGHSH and CDR2 LQKENI come from the germline V gene. This CDR3 is 15 amino acids long. The CDR3 spells CASSPHPPGVQPQHF. The DNA of the CDR3 is TGTGCCAGCTCACCCCATCCCCCCGGGGTCCAGCCCCAGCATTTT.

CDR3 nucleotides: TGCGCCAGCAGCCAAGTTGCCGGGACAGGGGTGTACGGCTACACCTTC. Translated, it gives CASSQVAGTGVYGYTF. The V gene is TRBV4-1, the J gene TRBJ1-2; 10 nucleotides align to TRBD1. V lost 1 base, J lost 8 bases, and 10 bases stayed unmatched. The CDR3 extends over 16 amino acids. Germline CDR1 MGHRA, CDR2 YSYEKL.

The rearrangement uses TRBV9 and TRBJ2-7, with D perhaps matching TRBD2 (5 bases). The CDR3 length is 14 residues. The V gene's germline CDR1 is SGDLS and CDR2 YYNGEE. Between the trimmed V and J ends, which lost 3 bases and 0 bases, there was a span of 10 bases. The CDR3 coding sequence is TGTGCCAGCAGCGAGGACGGACTCTCCTACGAGCAGTACTTC. Encoded protein: CASSEDGLSYEQYF. The complete variable domain, with remaining parts taken from reference TRBV9 and TRBJ2-7, reads DSGVTQTPKHLITATGQRVTLRCSPRSGDLSVYWYQQSLDQGLQFLIQYYNGEERAKGNILERFSAQQFPDLHSELNLSSLELGDSALYFCASSEDGLSYEQYFGPGTRLTVT.

CDR3 amino acids: CAWNRESPLHF. For the CDR3, the DNA is TGTGCCTGGAATCGGGAATCACCCCTCCACTTT. The chain employs TRBV30 and TRBJ1-6; D remains ambiguous. CDR1 is GTSNPN and CDR2 is SVGIG in the germline V gene (reference sequence). V was clipped by 4 bases and J by 10 bases, with 8 bases between them. There are 11 residues in the CDR3. Drawing the rest from reference TRBV30 and TRBJ1-6, the complete variable domain is SQTIHQWPATLVQPVGSPLSLECTVEGTSNPNLYWYRQAAGRGLQLLFYSVGIGQISSEVPQNLSASRPQDRQFILSSKKLLLSDSGFYLCAWNRESPLHFGNGTRLTVT.

This clone was seen a handful of times. This chain uses TRBV5-1 with TRBJ2-1; no definite D call. Between the trimmed V and J ends, which lost 0 bases and 3 bases, there was a span of 7 bases. This CDR3 is 14 amino acids long. From germline, CDR1 is SGHRS and CDR2 YFSETQ. The CDR3 DNA sequence: TGCGCCAGCAGCTTGGGCTCAGACTACAATGAGCAGTTCTTC. Residues: CASSLGSDYNEQFF. Variable domain in full (rest from reference TRBV5-1 and TRBJ2-1): KAGVTQTPRYLIKTRGQQVTLSCSPISGHRSVSWYQQTPGQGLQFLFEYFSETQRNKGNFPGRFSGRQFSNSRSEMNVSTLELGDSALYLCASSLGSDYNEQFFGPGTRLTVL.

This chain uses TRBV7-9 with TRBJ1-2, with 7 bases identical to TRBD1. The germline CDR1 and CDR2 sequences are SEHNR and FQNEAQ (reference sequence). The V gene end was trimmed by 6 bases and the J gene end by 4 bases; junction bases not matched to a gene: 14. CDR3 length: 16 amino acids. In DNA form, the CDR3 reads TGTGCCAGCAGTGACATTCGAGGACAGGACCCCTATGGCTACACCTTC. This translates into CASSDIRGQDPYGYTF. The full variable domain, with the rest looked up from reference TRBV7-9 and TRBJ1-2, is DTGVSQNPRHKITKRGQNVTFRCDPISEHNRLYWYRQTLGQGPEFLTYFQNEAQLEKSRLLSDRFSAERPKGSFSTLEIQRTEQGDSAMYLCASSDIRGQDPYGYTFGSGTRLTVV.

This rearrangement joins TRBV5-1 to TRBJ1-3, with unresolved D. Looked up from germline, CDR1 is SGHRS and CDR2 is YFSETQ. V shed 0 bases and J shed 0 bases, with 7 bases lying between them. This CDR3 has 15 amino acids. The CDR3 sequence is CASSLGAYSGNTIYF. The CDR3, as DNA: TGCGCCAGCAGCTTGGGGGCTTACTCTGGAAACACCATATATTTT.

The rearrangement links TRBV2 to TRBJ1-5; D gene unclear. V gave up 6 bases and J gave up 1 base, with 7 bases separating them. The CDR3 has 13 residues. CDR1 SNHLY and CDR2 FYNNEI come from the germline V gene. CDR3 bases: TGTGCCAGCAGCGCACAAAGCAATCAGCCCCAGCATTTT. Its protein is CASSAQSNQPQHF.

This clone was counted a single time. The V and J genes are TRBV4-1 and TRBJ1-4; D is ambiguous. V was pared by 1 base and J by 8 bases, with 14 bases between. The CDR3 totals 15 residues. Germline V gives CDR1 MGHRA, CDR2 YSYEKL. CDR3 coding DNA: TGCGCCAGCAGCCAAGGCAGGATGGAAGGCGAAAAACTGTTTTTT. It translates to CASSQGRMEGEKLFF.

V and J are TRBV7-9 and TRBJ2-3; weak D call: TRBD2 (7 bases). Germline V gives CDR1 SEHNR, CDR2 FQNEAQ (reference sequence). The CDR3 has 17 amino acids. Trimming pared 5 bases from V and 5 bases from J, leaving 23 bases between. CDR3 loop: CASSPAIQAGAKDTQYF. CDR3 in DNA: TGTGCCAGCAGCCCAGCCATTCAGGCGGGGGCCAAAGATACGCAGTATTTT. The full variable domain, with the rest looked up from reference TRBV7-9 and TRBJ2-3, is DTGVSQNPRHKITKRGQNVTFRCDPISEHNRLYWYRQTLGQGPEFLTYFQNEAQLEKSRLLSDRFSAERPKGSFSTLEIQRTEQGDSAMYLCASSPAIQAGAKDTQYFGPGTRLTVL.

With regard to this clone: A read error may produce the germline difference seen at one junction end. CDR3 in DNA: TGTGCCAGCAGCTTAGCGGGAGGCCAAGGGACCCAGTACTTC. Translating it yields CASSLAGGQGTQYF. The rearrangement links TRBV7-9 to TRBJ2-5; D is perhaps TRBD2 (6 bases). The CDR3 sequence is 14 residues long. Germline V CDR1 and CDR2: SEHNR, FQNEAQ (reference sequence).

V usage is TRBV28 and J usage is TRBJ1-4; D is perhaps TRBD1 (5 bases). Germline-derived CDR1 and CDR2 are MDHEN and SYDVKM. Trimming removed 4 bases at V and 4 bases at J, with 13 bases between. The CDR3 has 15 residues. The CDR3 region has the DNA TGTGCCAGCAGTTCGCAGGGCATAGGTAATGAAAAACTGTTTTTT. Translation: CASSSQGIGNEKLFF.

The chain carries TRBV28 and TRBJ1-6; a possible D gene is TRBD1 (6 bases). Trimming cost V 5 bases and J 8 bases, with 19 bases left between them. CDR1 is MDHEN and CDR2 is SYDVKM in the germline V gene. This CDR3 spans 16 amino acids. This CDR3 reads CASSHPSGRGDSPLHF. The CDR3 DNA reads TGTGCCAGCAGTCACCCCTCAGGGAGGGGGGATTCACCCCTCCACTTT.

The chain has TRBV18 and TRBJ2-2; D gene unclear. V lost 3 bases to trimming and J lost 1 base, with 9 bases between them. The CDR3 extends over 15 amino acids. The V gene's germline CDR1 is KGHSH and CDR2 LQKENI. Written as DNA, the CDR3 is TGTGCCAGCTCACCCATGGCAGGGAACACCGGGGAGCTGTTTTTT. This codes for CASSPMAGNTGELFF.

The chain joins TRBV5-1 to TRBJ2-7; TRBD2 might be the D (6 bases). Germline values: CDR1 SGHRS, CDR2 YFSETQ. Trimming removed 5 bases from V and 0 bases from J, with 12 bases in between. This CDR3 comprises 14 residues. CDR3 nucleotide sequence: TGCGCCAGCAGGGGGGACTCGAGCTCCTACGAGCAGTACTTC. Translation: CASRGDSSSYEQYF.

Notes on this clone: The junction and the germline gene differ at one end; a read error may be behind it. The chain couples TRBV7-7 to TRBJ2-5; TRBD1 agrees at 8 bases. The germline V gene has CDR1 SSHAT and CDR2 FNYEAQ (reference sequence). The CDR3 is 15 residues long. Here the CDR3 reads CASSLAAGGLGTQYF. For the CDR3, the DNA is TGTGCTAGCAGCTTAGCGGCAGGGGGCCTGGGGACCCAGTACTTC.

This chain connects TRBV19 to TRBJ1-1; a weak D match, TRBD1 (5 bases). The CDR3 spans 11 residues. CDR1 is LNHDA, CDR2 SQIVND, per germline (reference sequence). V shed 7 bases and J shed 10 bases, with 13 bases lying between them. The CDR3 DNA reads as TGTGCCAGTACAATCGTGGGGGGAGCTTTCTTT. Translated, it gives CASTIVGGAFF.

J is TRBJ2-7 and V is TRBV5-5; unclear D gene. In germline, CDR1 is SGHKS, CDR2 YYEKEE (reference sequence). The V and J ends lost 0 bases and 11 bases respectively, with 9 bases between them. This CDR3 spans 11 amino acids. The CDR3 spells CASSLGHIEYF. The CDR3 DNA reads as TGTGCCAGCAGCTTGGGACATATAGAGTACTTC.

The chain couples TRBV7-2 to TRBJ2-4; 16 bases agree with TRBD2. V was pared by 3 bases and J by 12 bases, with 5 bases of the junction left unmatched. The germline CDR1 and CDR2 sequences are SGHTA and FQGNSA. CDR3 length: 15 residues. The CDR3 DNA sequence: TGTGCCAGCAGCTTGGGACTAGCGGGAGGGCCGGATCAGTACTTC. Translating gives CASSLGLAGGPDQYF.

CDR3 bases: TGTGCCAGCAGCCCGGACAGGGTCTCCTACAATGAGCAGTTCTTC. This gives the protein CASSPDRVSYNEQFF. The rearrangement joins TRBV7-3 to TRBJ2-1; 8 positions match TRBD1. Per germline, CDR1 SGHTA and CDR2 FQGTGA. The ends lost 5 bases at V and 0 bases at J; junction bases unmatched: 3. This CDR3 has 15 residues.

The chain carries TRBV6-5 and TRBJ2-7, with 14 bases that match TRBD2. There are 14 residues in the CDR3. Germline trimming cut 8 bases from V and 6 bases from J; bases unmatched to any gene: 6. The germline V gene encodes CDR1 MNHEY and CDR2 SVGAGI. The CDR3 DNA reads TGTGCCAGCTCCCAAGGACTAGCGGGAGGCGAGCAGTACTTC. Its translation: CASSQGLAGGEQYF.

The rearrangement joins TRBV9 to TRBJ2-1, with 9 bases identical to TRBD2. CDR1 is SGDLS, CDR2 YYNGEE, per germline. The CDR3 is made up of 16 amino acids. With V trimmed by 4 bases and J by 6 bases, 11 bases remained unmatched. CDR3 sequence (DNA): TGTGCCAGCAGCTCCCGTAGCGGGAGCGAAAGCAATGAGCAGTTCTTC. Translated, it gives CASSSRSGSESNEQFF.

In DNA, the CDR3 is TGTGCCAGCAGCTACCGGGACAGGTCCTACAATGAGCAGTTCTTC. Its translation is CASSYRDRSYNEQFF. The chain has TRBV7-9 and TRBJ2-1; 8 bases are shared with TRBD1. This CDR3 has 15 amino acids. CDR1 and CDR2 (germline): SEHNR, FQNEAQ (reference sequence). V dropped 4 bases and J dropped 1; count of bases not matched to a gene: 3. Complete variable domain (other parts from reference TRBV7-9 and TRBJ2-1): DTGVSQNPRHKITKRGQNVTFRCDPISEHNRLYWYRQTLGQGPEFLTYFQNEAQLEKSRLLSDRFSAERPKGSFSTLEIQRTEQGDSAMYLCASSYRDRSYNEQFFGPGTRLTVL.

The gene calls are TRBV6-5 and TRBJ1-1; D is possibly TRBD1 (6 bases). V lost 0 bases and J lost 9, with 14 bases in between. Germline loops: CDR1 MNHEY, CDR2 SVGAGI. The CDR3 is 14 residues long. The CDR3 is CASSYSGDKIKAFF. The CDR3 coding sequence is TGTGCCAGCAGTTACTCGGGGGACAAGATTAAAGCTTTCTTT.

The rearrangement links TRBV11-2 to TRBJ2-1; TRBD2 agrees at 7 bases. Germline V gene sequence: CDR1 SGHAT, CDR2 FQNNGV. J lost 9 bases, V lost 0 bases, and 8 bases had no gene match. The CDR3 has 15 amino acids. In nucleotides, the CDR3 is TGTGCCAGCAGCTTAGATCAGACTAGCAGTAGTGAGCAGTTCTTC. Translation gives CASSLDQTSSSEQFF.

V usage is TRBV7-8 and J usage is TRBJ1-4; D is unclear. The V gene's germline CDR1 is SGHVS and CDR2 FQNEAQ. CDR3 size: 17 residues. The V gene lost 7 bases and the J gene lost 8 bases, with 26 bases spanning the gap. The CDR3 sequence is CASTHIGLPPKGEKLFF. The CDR3 bases are TGTGCCAGCACCCACATAGGACTCCCACCAAAAGGGGAAAAACTGTTTTTT.

The rearrangement links TRBV13 to TRBJ2-5, with 9 nucleotides matching TRBD2. The CDR3 spans 15 residues. The V and J ends lost 5 bases and 5 bases, in that order; junction bases with no gene match: 9. The germline V gene encodes CDR1 PRHDT and CDR2 FYEKMQ (reference sequence). The CDR3 loop reads CASSLLLAGMETQYF. The CDR3 region has the DNA TGTGCCAGCAGCCTACTACTAGCGGGTATGGAGACCCAGTACTTC.

This chain links TRBV30 with TRBJ2-2, with D uncertain. Germline CDR1 is GTSNPN and CDR2 is SVGIG (reference sequence). Trimming left V 4 bases short and J 6 bases short, with 9 bases between. The length of the CDR3 is 12 residues. The DNA of the CDR3 is TGTGCCTGGAATACCTACCCCGGGGAGCTGTTTTTT. Its translation is CAWNTYPGELFF.